This T cell receptor (beta chain) was captured by sequencing in a study of post-analysis software for immune sequencing data. The study's findings and limits: Samples prepared in the same batch strongly co-clustered by F measure. Four to six TRBV segments were more frequent in patients than controls; TRBV5-6, TRBV5-1 and TRBV20-1 belonged to this group.

Unique molecular identifiers were present in the TCR beta cDNA libraries. TCRdb fed the PCR reads into MiXCR, producing one record per CDR3 protein. The sample gives some 690,000 distinct CDR3 sequences, approximately 59% of which show up once; about 10% is in the top ten. The germline CDR1 and CDR2 sequences are SGHVT and SQSDAQ. This CDR3 contains 17 residues. The V gene end was trimmed by 0 bases and the J gene end by 5 bases; junction bases not matched to a gene: 7. Concerning this clonotype itself: As yet, its antigen is unknown.

The material sequenced was blood. V usage is TRBV7-4 and J usage is TRBJ2-7, with TRBD2 matching over 13 bases. This receptor was identified in a girl aged 2-9 years with multiple sclerosis. The CDR3 sequence: CASSLALRTSGSNEQYF. CDR3 coding DNA: TGTGCCAGCAGCTTAGCGCTGAGGACTAGCGGGAGCAACGAGCAGTACTTC.